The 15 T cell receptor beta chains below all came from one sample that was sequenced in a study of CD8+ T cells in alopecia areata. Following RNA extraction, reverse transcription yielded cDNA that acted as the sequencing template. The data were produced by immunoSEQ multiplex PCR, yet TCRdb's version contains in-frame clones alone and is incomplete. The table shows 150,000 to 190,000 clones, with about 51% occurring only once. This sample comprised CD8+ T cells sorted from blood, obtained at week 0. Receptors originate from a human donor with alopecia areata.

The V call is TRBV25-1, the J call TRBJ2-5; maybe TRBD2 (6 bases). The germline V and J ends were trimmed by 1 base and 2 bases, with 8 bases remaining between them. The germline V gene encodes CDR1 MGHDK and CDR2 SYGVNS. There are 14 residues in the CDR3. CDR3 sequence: CASSEWAGQETQYF. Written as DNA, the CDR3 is TGTGCCAGCAGTGAATGGGCGGGGCAAGAGACCCAGTACTTC.

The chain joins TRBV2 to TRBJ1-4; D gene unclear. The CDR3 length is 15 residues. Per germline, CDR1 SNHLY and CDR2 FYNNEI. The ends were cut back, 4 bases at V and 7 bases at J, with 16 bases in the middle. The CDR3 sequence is CASSVAPQEGEKLFF. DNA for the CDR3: TGTGCCAGCAGTGTAGCGCCTCAGGAGGGTGAAAAACTGTTTTTT.

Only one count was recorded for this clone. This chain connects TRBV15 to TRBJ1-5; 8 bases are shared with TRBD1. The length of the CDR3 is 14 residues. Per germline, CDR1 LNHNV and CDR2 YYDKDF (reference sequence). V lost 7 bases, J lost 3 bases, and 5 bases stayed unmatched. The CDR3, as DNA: TGTGCCACCACAGGGGGCCAATACAATCAGCCCCAGCATTTT. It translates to CATTGGQYNQPQHF.

The CDR3 sequence: CASSGSYATEQYF. The CDR3 DNA reads as TGTGCCAGCAGCGGCAGCTATGCTACCGAGCAGTACTTC. The gene calls are TRBV5-6 and TRBJ2-7; D is unclear. The V end lost 4 bases, the J end lost 6 bases, and 14 bases lay between the germline ends. CDR1 and CDR2 from the germline V gene are SGHDT and YYEEEE. The CDR3 length is 13 residues. The full variable domain, in which reference TRBV5-6 and TRBJ2-7 provide the parts outside the CDR3, is DAGVTQSPTHLIKTRGQQVTLRCSPKSGHDTVSWYQQALGQGPQFIFQYYEEEERQRGNFPDRFSGHQFPNYSSELNVNALLLGDSALYLCASSGSYATEQYFGPGTRLTVT.

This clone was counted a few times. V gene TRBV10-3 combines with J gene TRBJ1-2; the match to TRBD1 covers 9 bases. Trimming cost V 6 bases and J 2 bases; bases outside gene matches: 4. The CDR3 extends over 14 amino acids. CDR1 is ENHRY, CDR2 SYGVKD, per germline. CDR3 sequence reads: CAIRGDRGNYGYTF. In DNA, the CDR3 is TGTGCCATCAGGGGAGACAGGGGGAACTATGGCTACACCTTC.

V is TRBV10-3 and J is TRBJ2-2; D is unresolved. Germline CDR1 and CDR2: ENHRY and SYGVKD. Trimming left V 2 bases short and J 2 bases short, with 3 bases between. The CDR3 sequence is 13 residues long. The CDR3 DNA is TGTGCCATCAGTGAGAGTAACACCGGGGAGCTGTTTTTT. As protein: CAISESNTGELFF.

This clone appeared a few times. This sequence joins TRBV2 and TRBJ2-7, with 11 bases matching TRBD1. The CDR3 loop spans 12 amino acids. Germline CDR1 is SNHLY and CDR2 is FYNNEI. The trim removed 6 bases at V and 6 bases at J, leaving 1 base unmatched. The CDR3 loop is CASRGTGGEQYF. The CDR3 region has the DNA TGTGCCAGCAGAGGGACAGGGGGCGAGCAGTACTTC. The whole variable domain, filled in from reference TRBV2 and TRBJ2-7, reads EPEVTQTPSHQVTQMGQEVILRCVPISNHLYFYWYRQILGQKVEFLVSFYNNEISEKSEIFDDQFSVERPDGSNFTLKIRSTKLEDSAMYFCASRGTGGEQYFGPGTRLTVT.

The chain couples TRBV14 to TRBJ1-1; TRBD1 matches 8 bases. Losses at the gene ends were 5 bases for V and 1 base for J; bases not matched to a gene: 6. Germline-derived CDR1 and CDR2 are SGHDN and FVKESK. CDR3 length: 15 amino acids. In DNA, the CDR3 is TGTGCCAGCAGCGCCACCGGGACAGGGAACACTGAAGCTTTCTTT. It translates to CASSATGTGNTEAFF.

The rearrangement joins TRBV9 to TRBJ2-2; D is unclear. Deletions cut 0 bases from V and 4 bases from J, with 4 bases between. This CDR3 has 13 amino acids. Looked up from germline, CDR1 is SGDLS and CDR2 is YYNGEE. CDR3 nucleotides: TGTGCCAGCAGCGTAGAGCTCACCGGGGAGCTGTTTTTT. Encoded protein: CASSVELTGELFF.

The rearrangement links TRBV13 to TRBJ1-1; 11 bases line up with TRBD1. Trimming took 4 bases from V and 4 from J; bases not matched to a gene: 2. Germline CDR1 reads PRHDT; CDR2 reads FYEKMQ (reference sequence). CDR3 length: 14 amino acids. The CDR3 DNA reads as TGTGCCAGCAGCTCCGGGACAGGGGGCACTGAAGCTTTCTTT. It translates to CASSSGTGGTEAFF.

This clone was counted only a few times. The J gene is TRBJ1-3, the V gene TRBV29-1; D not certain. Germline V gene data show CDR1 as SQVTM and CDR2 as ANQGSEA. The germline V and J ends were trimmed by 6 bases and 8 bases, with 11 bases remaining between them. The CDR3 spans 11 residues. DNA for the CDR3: TGCAGCGTAGGTTCGCCAGACACCATATATTTT. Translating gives CSVGSPDTIYF.

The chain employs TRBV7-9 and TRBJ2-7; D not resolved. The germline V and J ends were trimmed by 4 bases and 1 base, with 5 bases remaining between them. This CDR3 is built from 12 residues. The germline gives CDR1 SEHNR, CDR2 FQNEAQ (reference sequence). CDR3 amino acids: CASSSRSYEQYF. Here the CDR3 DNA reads TGTGCCAGCAGCTCCCGATCCTACGAGCAGTACTTC.

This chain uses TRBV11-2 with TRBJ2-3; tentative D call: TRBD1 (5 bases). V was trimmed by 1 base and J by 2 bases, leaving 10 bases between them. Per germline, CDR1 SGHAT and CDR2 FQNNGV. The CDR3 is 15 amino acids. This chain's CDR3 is CASSLVQGITDTQYF. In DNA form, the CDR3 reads TGTGCCAGCAGCTTAGTGCAGGGAATCACAGATACGCAGTATTTT. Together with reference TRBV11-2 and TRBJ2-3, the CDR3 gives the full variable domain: EAGVAQSPRYKIIEKRQSVAFWCNPISGHATLYWYQQILGQGPKLLIQFQNNGVVDDSQLPKDRFSAERLKGVDSTLKIQPAKLEDSAVYLCASSLVQGITDTQYFGPGTRLTVL.

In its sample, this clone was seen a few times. CDR3 DNA sequence: TGCAGCGTTGTCCTAACCCCGGACTACGAGCAGTACTTC. Its protein is CSVVLTPDYEQYF. V gene TRBV29-1 combines with J gene TRBJ2-7; D remains unclear. V lost 4 bases to trimming and J lost 3 bases, with 13 bases between them. The CDR3 covers 13 residues. Per germline, CDR1 SQVTM and CDR2 ANQGSEA.

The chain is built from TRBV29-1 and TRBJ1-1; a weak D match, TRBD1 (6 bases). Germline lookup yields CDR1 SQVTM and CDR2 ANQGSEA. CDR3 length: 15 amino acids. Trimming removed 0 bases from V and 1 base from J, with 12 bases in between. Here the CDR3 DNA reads TGCAGCGTTGAAGATCCGGAGGGGGGGAACACTGAAGCTTTCTTT. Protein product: CSVEDPEGGNTEAFF.